These 14 T cell receptor beta chains were all obtained from the same sample, sequenced in a study of PD-1 blockade in classical Hodgkin lymphoma. The table came from immunoSEQ multiplex PCR; TCRdb's copy has only in-frame clones and leaves some out. The sample has 6,500 to 10,000 clones, about 82% seen once. Autologous stem cell transplantation was followed by relapse in every patient, and brentuximab vedotin exposure varied. Isolated CD8+ T cells were derived from thawed PBMCs through magnetic negative selection. The sample was CD8+ T cells from blood, taken at baseline. The receptors shown here come from a human donor with classical Hodgkin lymphoma.

J is TRBJ2-2 and V is TRBV6-5, with D maybe TRBD2 (5 bases). The CDR3 runs 15 residues. Trimming cost V 2 bases and J 5 bases, with 12 bases left between them. CDR1 MNHEY and CDR2 SVGAGI come from the germline V gene. This CDR3 reads CASSYVWGDTGELFF. CDR3 bases: TGTGCCAGCAGTTACGTCTGGGGAGATACCGGGGAGCTGTTTTTT.

V gene TRBV10-2 combines with J gene TRBJ2-1; possible D gene TRBD1, 6 bases. Between the trimmed V and J ends, which lost 8 bases and 1 base, there was a span of 12 bases. In germline, CDR1 is WSHSY, CDR2 SAAADI. The CDR3 spans 14 residues. CDR3 sequence: CASGYQGSYNEQFF. In DNA, the CDR3 is TGCGCCAGCGGTTATCAGGGGTCCTACAATGAGCAGTTCTTC.

This rearrangement joins TRBV19 to TRBJ2-1; D ambiguous. CDR3 length: 14 amino acids. Germline values: CDR1 LNHDA, CDR2 SQIVND (reference sequence). Deletions cut 3 bases from V and 5 bases from J, with 11 bases between. CDR3 in DNA: TGTGCCAGTAGTATTTGGACCAACAACAATGAGCAGTTCTTC. Its protein product is CASSIWTNNNEQFF.

The gene calls are TRBV21-1 and TRBJ2-7. TRBV21-1 is flagged as a pseudogene. The CDR3 extends over 16 amino acids. The CDR3 DNA sequence: TGTGCCAGCAGCAAAGTAAACAACCCGAGCTCCTACGAGCAGTACTTC. Translated, it gives CASSKVNNPSSYEQYF.

This clone has more than one count but fewer than ten. V gene TRBV23-1 combines with J gene TRBJ1-2, with TRBD1 matching 8 bases. TRBV23-1 counts as an open reading frame of uncertain function. The CDR3 is 13 residues long. The V and J ends lost 4 bases and 9 bases, in that order; junction bases with no gene match: 7. The DNA for the CDR3 is TGCGCCAGCAGTCGCCAGGGGGCGTCTCGCTACACCTTC. It specifies CASSRQGASRYTF.

This clone was seen just once. The chain links TRBV27 to TRBJ2-7, with 13 positions matching TRBD2. CDR1 is MNHEY and CDR2 is SMNVEV in the germline V gene (reference sequence). V trimming: 8 bases; J trimming: 4 bases; junction bases outside the gene matches: 8. The CDR3 length is 15 residues. In DNA, the CDR3 is TGTGCCAGCGGCCGGACTAGCGGGAGACATTACGAGCAGTACTTC. Its protein product is CASGRTSGRHYEQYF.

This chain connects TRBV27 to TRBJ2-1; TRBD2 agrees at 13 bases. With V trimmed by 8 bases and J by 9 bases, 10 bases remained unmatched. Germline-derived CDR1 and CDR2 are MNHEY and SMNVEV (reference sequence). The CDR3 is 15 residues long. The CDR3 is CASGELAGGPGEQFF. In nucleotides, the CDR3 is TGTGCCAGCGGCGAACTAGCGGGAGGGCCGGGTGAGCAGTTCTTC.

The table lists this clone with a count of one. This rearrangement joins TRBV27 to TRBJ2-7; D perhaps matches TRBD2 (6 bases). V was clipped by 5 bases and J by 2 bases, with 10 bases between them. CDR1 and CDR2 (germline): MNHEY, SMNVEV (reference sequence). CDR3 length: 13 amino acids. Here the CDR3 reads CASSPGLTYEQYF. The DNA for the CDR3 is TGTGCCAGCAGTCCGGGACTTACCTACGAGCAGTACTTC.

The rearrangement joins TRBV6-5 to TRBJ2-2; TRBD2 agrees at 9 bases. With V trimmed by 8 bases and J by 6 bases, 7 bases remained unmatched. Germline-derived CDR1 and CDR2 are MNHEY and SVGAGI. There are 14 residues in the CDR3. CDR3 residues: CASGAAGGPGELFF. CDR3 DNA: TGTGCCAGCGGGGCAGCGGGAGGTCCCGGGGAGCTGTTTTTT.

The chain combines TRBV11-1 with TRBJ1-4, with 10 bases lining up with TRBD1. The CDR3 totals 17 residues. The germline V gene encodes CDR1 SGHAT and CDR2 FQDESV (reference sequence). Trimming cost V 6 bases and J 4 bases; bases outside gene matches: 11. CDR3 region: CASSLTGGGRDNEKLFF. The CDR3 bases are TGTGCCAGCAGTCTGACAGGGGGCGGGCGAGATAATGAAAAACTGTTTTTT.

V is TRBV30 and J is TRBJ2-5; 9 positions match TRBD2. The ends lost 3 bases at V and 1 base at J; junction bases unmatched: 9. Germline V gene data show CDR1 as GTSNPN and CDR2 as SVGIG (reference sequence). This CDR3 spans 16 amino acids. CDR3 in DNA: TGTGCCTGGAGCCTTAGACTAGCGGCCCTCCAAGAGACCCAGTACTTC. The encoded protein is CAWSLRLAALQETQYF.

The V and J genes are TRBV27 and TRBJ2-5; D uncertain. The V gene's germline CDR1 is MNHEY and CDR2 SMNVEV (reference sequence). The CDR3 is made up of 11 amino acids. Trimming stripped 7 bases from V and 7 bases from J, with 10 bases between. DNA of the CDR3: TGTGCCAGCATTGCAGGCGGGACCCAGTACTTC. As protein: CASIAGGTQYF.

This sequence joins TRBV28 and TRBJ1-5, with D possibly being TRBD1 (5 bases). The V gene's germline CDR1 is MDHEN and CDR2 SYDVKM. The length of the CDR3 is 14 residues. Deletions cut 7 bases from V and 0 bases from J, with 10 bases between. As DNA, the CDR3 is TGTGCCAGCACCCGGGACGGTAGCAATCAGCCCCAGCATTTT. Its translation is CASTRDGSNQPQHF.

The chain recombines TRBV25-1 with TRBJ1-6, with 7 bases lining up with TRBD1. V dropped 3 bases and J dropped 8; count of bases not matched to a gene: 10. The CDR3 runs to 16 residues. Germline-derived CDR1 and CDR2 are MGHDK and SYGVNS. CDR3 sequence (DNA): TGTGCCAGCAGTGAGTCTGACAGGGAAAAACATTCACCCCTCCACTTT. Amino acid sequence: CASSESDREKHSPLHF.